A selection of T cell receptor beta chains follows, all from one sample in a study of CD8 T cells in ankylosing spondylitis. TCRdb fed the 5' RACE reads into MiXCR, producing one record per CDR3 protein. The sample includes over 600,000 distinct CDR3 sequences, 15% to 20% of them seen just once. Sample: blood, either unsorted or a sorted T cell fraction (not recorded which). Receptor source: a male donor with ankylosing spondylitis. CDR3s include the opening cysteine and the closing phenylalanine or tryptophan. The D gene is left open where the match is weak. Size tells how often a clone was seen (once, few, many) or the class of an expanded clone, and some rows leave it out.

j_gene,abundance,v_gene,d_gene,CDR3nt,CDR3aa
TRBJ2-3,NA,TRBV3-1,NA,TGTGCCAGCAGCCGACTAGAAGCAATTACTAGCACAGATACGCAGTATTTT,CASSRLEAITSTDTQYF
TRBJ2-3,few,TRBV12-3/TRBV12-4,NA,TGTGCCAGCAGCCGCAGGGCCACAGATACGCAGTATTTT,CASSRRATDTQYF
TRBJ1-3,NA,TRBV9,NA,TGTGCCAGCAGCGTAGGGGGACCGAGCCTAGAAGGAAACACCATATATTTT,CASSVGGPSLEGNTIYF
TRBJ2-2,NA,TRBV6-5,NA,TGTGCCAGCAGTTGGCGGAGAACCGGGGAGCTGTTTTTT,CASSWRRTGELFF
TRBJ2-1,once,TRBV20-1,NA,TGCAGTGCCACCAGGCTTGTCAATGAGCAGTTCTTC,CSATRLVNEQFF
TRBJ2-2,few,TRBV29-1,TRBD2,TGCAGCGGAGCGGGAGCTTCCGGGGAGCTGTTTTTT,CSGAGASGELFF
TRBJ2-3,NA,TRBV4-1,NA,TGCGCCAGCAGCCAAGATGGTGGGCTACCGGGCACAGATACGCAGTATTTT,CASSQDGGLPGTDTQYF
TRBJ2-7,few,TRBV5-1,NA,TGCGCCAGCAGCTTTCTGGCAGGGGTAGACTACGAGCAGTACTTC,CASSFLAGVDYEQYF
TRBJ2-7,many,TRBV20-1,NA,TGCAGTGTCCCTTCCCGGGACACCATCTACGAGCAGTACTTC,CSVPSRDTIYEQYF
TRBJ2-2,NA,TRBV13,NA,TGTGCCAGCAGCTTTGGGCCGGTGGTGAGCGGAGGGGACGGGGAGCTGTTTTTT,CASSFGPVVSGGDGELFF
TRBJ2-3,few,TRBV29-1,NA,TGCAGCGCCCTTTGGGACACAGATACGCAGTATTTT,CSALWDTDTQYF
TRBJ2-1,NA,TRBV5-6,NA,TGTGCCAGCAGCCTTGATGGGGCGCGAGTAGCGGCCATCTCCTACAATGAGCAGTTCTTC,CASSLDGARVAAISYNEQFF
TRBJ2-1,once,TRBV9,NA,TGTGCCAGCTCAACCACCGGGACTCCCTCCAATGAGCAGTTCTTC,CASSTTGTPSNEQFF
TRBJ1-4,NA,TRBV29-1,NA,TGCAGCGTTGAATTTGCGAGGAATGAAAAACTGTTTTTT,CSVEFARNEKLFF
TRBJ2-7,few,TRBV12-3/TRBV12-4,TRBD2,TGTGCCAGCAGTTTATCGGGACTAGCGGGATCCTACGAGCAGTACTTC,CASSLSGLAGSYEQYF
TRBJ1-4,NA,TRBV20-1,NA,TGCAGTGCCGCCGCGGGGGCGGATGAAAAACTGTTTTTT,CSAAAGADEKLFF
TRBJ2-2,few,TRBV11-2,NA,TGTGCCAGCAGCTTAGCTGGGGGAAAAAACACCGGGGAGCTGTTTTTT,CASSLAGGKNTGELFF
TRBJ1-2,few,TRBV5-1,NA,TGCGCCAGCAGCACCGCCCCGACAGGACCCCCGGGCTATGGCTACACCTTC,CASSTAPTGPPGYGYTF
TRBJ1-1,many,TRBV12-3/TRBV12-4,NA,TGTGCCAGCAGTTTTTGGGGGGCGGACACTGAAGCTTTCTTT,CASSFWGADTEAFF
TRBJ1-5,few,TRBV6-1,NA,TGTGCCAGCAAGAAAGGGTACAATCAGCCCCAGCATTTT,CASKKGYNQPQHF
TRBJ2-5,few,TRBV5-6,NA,TGTGCCAGCAGCTTGGCCTCCGGGGGTAGGGAGACCCAGTACTTC,CASSLASGGRETQYF
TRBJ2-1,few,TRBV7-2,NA,TGTGCCAGCAGCTTTCGGGTGGTCCCCTATAATGAGCAGTTCTTC,CASSFRVVPYNEQFF
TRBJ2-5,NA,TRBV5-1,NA,TGCGCCAGCAGCTTGGAGAGTCGGGGGGCGAAAGGGACCCAGTACTTC,CASSLESRGAKGTQYF
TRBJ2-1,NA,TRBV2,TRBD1,TGTGCCAGCAGGGGGACAGGGCCCTACAATGAGCAGTTCTTC,CASRGTGPYNEQFF
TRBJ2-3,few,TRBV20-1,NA,TGCAGTGCTAGTGCGGCCACAGATACGCAGTATTTT,CSASAATDTQYF
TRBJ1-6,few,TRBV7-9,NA,TGTGCCAGCAGCCCGATACAGGGTAGAGGATTTAATTCACCCCTCCACTTT,CASSPIQGRGFNSPLHF
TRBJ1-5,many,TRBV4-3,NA,TGCGCCAGCAGCCAAGATTTGGTTCAGCCCCAGCATTTT,CASSQDLVQPQHF
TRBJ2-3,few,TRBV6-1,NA,TGTGCCAGCAGTGAAGCAATGGATACGCAGTATTTT,CASSEAMDTQYF
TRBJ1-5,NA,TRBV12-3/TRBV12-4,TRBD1,TGTGCCAGCAGTCCGGCCCAAGCAGGGGGCGGACAGCCCCAGCATTTT,CASSPAQAGGGQPQHF
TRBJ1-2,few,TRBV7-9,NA,TGTGCCAGCAGCTTAAATACACCAACTAACTATGGCTACACCTTC,CASSLNTPTNYGYTF
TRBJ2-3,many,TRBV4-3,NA,TGCGCCAGCAGCCAACGCAGCGGACGCACAGATACGCAGTATTTT,CASSQRSGRTDTQYF
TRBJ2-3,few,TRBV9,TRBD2,TGTGCCAGCAGCGTAGGAATCTTAGCGGGCAGGGCAGATACGCAGTATTTT,CASSVGILAGRADTQYF
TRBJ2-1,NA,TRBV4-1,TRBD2,TGCGCCAGCAGCCAAGGGGGGGGACTAGTGGGTGAGCAGTTCTTC,CASSQGGGLVGEQFF
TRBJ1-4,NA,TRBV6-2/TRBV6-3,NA,TGTGCCAGCAGTTACGCAGGCTACAGCACTTCTAATGAAAAACTGTTTTTT,CASSYAGYSTSNEKLFF
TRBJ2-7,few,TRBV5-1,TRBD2,TGCGCCAGCAGCCCGTCAGTAGCGGGGCCGGGGGAGCAGTACTTC,CASSPSVAGPGEQYF
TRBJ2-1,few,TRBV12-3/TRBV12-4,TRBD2,TGTGCCAGCAGTTTAACACTAGCGGGGGTATACAATGAGCAGTTCTTC,CASSLTLAGVYNEQFF
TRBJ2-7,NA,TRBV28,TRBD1,TGTGCCAGCAGCGCCGACAGGGGGGCGAGGCAGTACTTC,CASSADRGARQYF
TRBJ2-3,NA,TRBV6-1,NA,TGTGCCAGCAGTCCGGGACCAAGAGGAACAGATACGCAGTATTTT,CASSPGPRGTDTQYF
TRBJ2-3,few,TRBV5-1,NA,TGCGCCAGCAGCTGGGGACGGAGCACAGATACGCAGTATTTT,CASSWGRSTDTQYF
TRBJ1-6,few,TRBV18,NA,TGTGCCAGCAGTAGCCTAGAGGGTCCTAATTCACCCCTCCACTTT,CASSSLEGPNSPLHF
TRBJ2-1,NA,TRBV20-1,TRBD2,TGCAGTGCTAGAGATAGGGCTAGCGGGTACAATGAGCAGTTCTTC,CSARDRASGYNEQFF
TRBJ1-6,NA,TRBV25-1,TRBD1,TGTGCCAGCAGGGGACAGGGGGACGGTTCACCCCTCCACTTT,CASRGQGDGSPLHF
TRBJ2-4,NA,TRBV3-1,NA,TGTGCCAGCAGTCTCCGAGGAGGGGCACAACTAGCCAAAAACATTCAGTACTTC,CASSLRGGAQLAKNIQYF
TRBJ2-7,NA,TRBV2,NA,TGTGCCAGCAGTGCTACAGGGTTCTACGAGCAGTACTTC,CASSATGFYEQYF
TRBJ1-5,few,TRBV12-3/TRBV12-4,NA,TGTGCCAGCAGTGCCGGGACCAAAGTAAATCAGCCCCAGCATTTT,CASSAGTKVNQPQHF
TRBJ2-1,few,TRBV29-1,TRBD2,TGCAGCGTTGACGGTTTTACTAGCGGGGGGCTTGGCAATGAGCAGTTCTTC,CSVDGFTSGGLGNEQFF
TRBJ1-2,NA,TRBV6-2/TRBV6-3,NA,TGTGCCAGCAGTTACGAGGGGGACGTCTATGGCTACACCTTC,CASSYEGDVYGYTF
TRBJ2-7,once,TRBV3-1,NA,TGTGCCAGCAGCCCCTTCGGAGGGGACTACGAGCAGTACTTC,CASSPFGGDYEQYF
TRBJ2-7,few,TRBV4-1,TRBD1,TGCGCCAGCAGCCAAGACCCCCACCGACAGGGGGGCTACGAGCAGTACTTC,CASSQDPHRQGGYEQYF